This T cell receptor (beta chain) emerged from a study of shared clonotypes between healthy human individuals (dated by TCRdb to the early 2020s). Regarding the complete study: Two women and a few men aged 18 to 49 years were included in the cohort. The study deeply sequenced blood TCR repertoires of five healthy adults to estimate repertoire size and the extent of clonotype sharing between individuals. For each donor, CD4 naive and CD4 memory were each given three plates, CD8 naive was given two plates, and CD8 memory was given one plate. Libraries were prepared and TCR repertoires were sequenced by different laboratories using diverse techniques, in order to increase sequencing depth and limit assay-specific biases. Per donor, leukapheresis produced somewhere between about 0.94 and 9 billion PBMCs.

Donors were healthy HIV-negative adults with no recently reported acute infections or vaccinations. Every donor was a Caucasian adult living in Nashville, Tennessee, USA. CD4+ T cells were enriched by magnetic negative selection; naive cells were then positively selected on CD45RA, and the negative fraction formed the memory subset. Blood was collected by leukapheresis, and PBMCs were isolated by Ficoll-Histopaque density gradient centrifugation and then cryopreserved in liquid nitrogen vapor phase. Analytical flow cytometry was used to check the purity and quantity of each magnetically sorted T cell population. Genomic DNA was isolated from each sorted fraction and quantified by UV absorbance on a Nanodrop 2000c. Concerning this clone itself: This clone's antigen is unknown. Base-call qualities are not available, and no considerably larger clone is one nucleotide away.

Summary of the overall study and its limitations: Compared with non-shared clonotypes, the clonotypes found in all four sorted-subset donors had higher generation probabilities. Naive subsets generally had larger estimated clonotype richness than memory subsets did. Incomplete sequencing was indicated by rarefaction of sorted-subset datasets, despite the large sequencing depth. When several donors were compared, the shared fraction of clonotypes was roughly 4.8% for naive CD4, less than 4% for naive CD8, more than 2% for memory CD4, and under 0.5% for memory CD8. Pairwise subsampling led to the expectation that sequencing depth would affect the degree of clonotype sharing among donors. The small number of donors limited the genetic and exposure-history diversity represented. Sampling was restricted to blood, and TCR repertoires in tissues likely differ from the TCR repertoires found in blood.

Using the deep immunoSEQ assay, multiplex PCR amplified TCR CDR3 regions from genomic DNA. For each cell subset, the extracted genomic DNA was distributed evenly across all wells of several immunoSEQ 96-well plates, and each plate served as one replicate. For sorted subsets, each replicate PCR was loaded with 200 ng genomic DNA, equivalent to some 27,000 T cell genomes. Purified libraries were measured with a Qubit 3.0 fluorometer, size-checked on a Bioanalyzer 2100, and measured again with the KAPA Library Quantification kit. Each immunoSEQ 96-well plate was sequenced on its own single-read 150-cycle Illumina NextSeq 550 flow cell. Processing in the source paper ran as follows. Because the immunoSEQ output held only junctional sequences and lacked quality scores, the filtering could not match the filtering applied to full-length reads. Sequences were annotated with PyIR, a Python wrapper for IgBLAST v1.9, using IMGT germline references to assign V/J genes and CDR3. Reads were filtered out if the reads had weak V/J assignments (E-value above 1e-6), no CDR3, stop codons, out-of-frame junctions, or ambiguous translated residues. V3J clonotypes were defined as sequences sharing an identical inferred V gene, J gene, and CDR3 amino acid sequence. Percentage overlap between repertoires was computed as shared unique clonotypes divided by the size of the smaller repertoire. Richness of each repertoire was evaluated using RTK rarefaction, the Chao1 estimator, and Recon v2.1 estimates of unobserved clonotypes. For all TCRbeta clonotypes obtained by the gDNA method from a few donors, generation probabilities were computed with OLGA. Not all clones reach the TCRdb copy of this immuneACCESS table, which keeps in-frame sequences only. Checked studies attribute under half of the gap to unresolved V genes and leave the rest unexplained. V, J and clone size derive from that table, while D and trimming were established from the DNA sequence. This sample gives over 850,000 clones in total; around three quarters of them show up just once. In total, the top ten clones hold roughly 0.61% of the sample.

Deletion took 3 bases off V and 10 bases off J, with a span of 15 bases between the germline ends. In the germline V gene, CDR1 corresponds to KGHSH and CDR2 to LQKENI. The CDR3 runs 14 residues from the cysteine to the phenylalanine. Just the 42-base CDR3 DNA is kept, in frame starting at base 1. Material for sequencing was memory CD4+ T cells from PBMCs. Interpreted using the paper, the cell subset or site label stands for: CD45RA-negative fraction. The chain couples TRBV18 to TRBJ1-4; the D gene is perhaps TRBD1, from 6 matching bases. This sequence originates from a man between 18 and 29 years old in good health. Some clones in this sample may be carry-over from other donors' samples. Here the CDR3 is given as CASSPTGELGKLFF. The sequence in DNA is TGTGCCAGCTCACCGACAGGAGAGTTGGGAAAACTGTTTTTT.